This note documents a single T cell receptor (beta chain) sequence. Its specificity is unknown. This CDR3 is built from 17 residues. V lost 0 bases, J lost 7 bases, and 10 bases stayed unmatched. From germline, CDR1 is MGHRA and CDR2 YSYEKL. This specimen belongs to a study of cytomegalovirus exposure and HLA in healthy donors. The wider study: About 85 million unique TCRs from HLA-typed donors were held in an early release of data.

PCR involved 60 Vbeta and 13 Jbeta primers. Study processing details: A follow-up analysis tallied 65 million to 80 million unique TCR beta chains, roughly 11 million shared. Assay used: immunoSEQ multiplex PCR; TCRdb lists only in-frame clones, some missing. The V and J calls and clone size come from that table; D and trimming were worked out from the DNA. The sample includes some 190,000 clones, about 80% of them seen just once. Study results and caveats: Reportedly, cytomegalovirus status was diagnosed with high sensitivity and specificity. TCR beta V segments were, for the most part, productive about 90% or about 30% of the time in an earlier analysis.

Sequencing was performed on PBMCs. V gene TRBV4-1 combines with J gene TRBJ2-1; TRBD2 agrees at 9 bases. The clonotype was recovered from a man aged 40-55 years in good health and CMV-seronegative. CDR3 region: CASSQDYAGGPRNEQFF. CDR3 coding DNA: TGCGCCAGCAGCCAAGATTACGCGGGGGGGCCGCGGAATGAGCAGTTCTTC.